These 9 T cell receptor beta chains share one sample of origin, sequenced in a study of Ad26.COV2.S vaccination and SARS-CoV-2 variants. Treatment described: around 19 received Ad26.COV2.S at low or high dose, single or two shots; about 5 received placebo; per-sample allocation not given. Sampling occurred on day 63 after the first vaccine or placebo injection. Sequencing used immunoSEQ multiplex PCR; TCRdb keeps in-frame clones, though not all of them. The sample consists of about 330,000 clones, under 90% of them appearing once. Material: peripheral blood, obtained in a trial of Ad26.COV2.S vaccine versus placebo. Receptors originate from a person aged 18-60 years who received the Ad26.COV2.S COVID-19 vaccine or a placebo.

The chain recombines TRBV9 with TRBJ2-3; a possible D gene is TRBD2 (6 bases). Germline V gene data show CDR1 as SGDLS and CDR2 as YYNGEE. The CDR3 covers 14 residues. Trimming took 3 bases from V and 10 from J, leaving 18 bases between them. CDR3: CASSANRGWQSQYF. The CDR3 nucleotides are TGTGCCAGCAGCGCGAACCGGGGGTGGCAGTCGCAGTATTTT.

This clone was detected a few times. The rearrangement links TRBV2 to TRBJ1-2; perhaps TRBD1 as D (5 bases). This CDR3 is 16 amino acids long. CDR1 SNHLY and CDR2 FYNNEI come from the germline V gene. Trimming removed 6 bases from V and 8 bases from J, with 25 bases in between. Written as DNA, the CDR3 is TGTGCCAGCAGCCAAGACGCCGGGACCGGGGAACGCGGCTACACCTTC. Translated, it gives CASSQDAGTGERGYTF.

DNA of the CDR3: TGTGCCAGCAGCCGGGACAGGGGCTATGGCTACACCTTC. Protein sequence: CASSRDRGYGYTF. This sequence joins TRBV6-5 and TRBJ1-2; the match to TRBD1 covers 10 bases. Germline V lookup: CDR1 MNHEY, CDR2 SVGAGI. Trimming removed 6 bases from V and 4 bases from J; junction bases left unmatched: 2. CDR3 length: 13 amino acids.

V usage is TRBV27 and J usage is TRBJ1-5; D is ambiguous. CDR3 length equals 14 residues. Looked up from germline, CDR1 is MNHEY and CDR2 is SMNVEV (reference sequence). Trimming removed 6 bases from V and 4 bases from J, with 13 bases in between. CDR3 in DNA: TGTGCCAGCAGCCCTCAGAGGCAGAATCAGCCCCAGCATTTT. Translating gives CASSPQRQNQPQHF.

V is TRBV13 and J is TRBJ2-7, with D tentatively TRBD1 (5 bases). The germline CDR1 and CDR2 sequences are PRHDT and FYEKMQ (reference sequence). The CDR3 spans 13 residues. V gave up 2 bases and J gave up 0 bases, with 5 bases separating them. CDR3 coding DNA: TGTGCCAGCAGCTTAAGGGGCTCCTACGAGCAGTACGTC. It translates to CASSLRGSYEQYV.

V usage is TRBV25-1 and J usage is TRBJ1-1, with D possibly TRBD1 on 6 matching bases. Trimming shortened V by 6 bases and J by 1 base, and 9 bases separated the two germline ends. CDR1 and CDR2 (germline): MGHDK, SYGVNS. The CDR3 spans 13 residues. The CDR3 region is CASRQGSNTEAFF. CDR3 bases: TGTGCCAGCAGACAGGGTTCGAACACTGAAGCTTTCTTT.

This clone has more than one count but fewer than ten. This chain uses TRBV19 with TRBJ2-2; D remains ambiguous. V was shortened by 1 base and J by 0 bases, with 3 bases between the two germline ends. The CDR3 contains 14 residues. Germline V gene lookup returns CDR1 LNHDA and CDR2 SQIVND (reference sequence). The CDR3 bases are TGTGCCAGTAGTATAGGACCGAACACCGGGGAGCTGTTTTTT. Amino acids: CASSIGPNTGELFF.

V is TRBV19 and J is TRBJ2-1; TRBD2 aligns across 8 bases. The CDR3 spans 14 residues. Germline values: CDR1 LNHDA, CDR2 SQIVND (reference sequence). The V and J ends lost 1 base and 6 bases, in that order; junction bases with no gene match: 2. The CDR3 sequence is CASSIAGGPNEQFF. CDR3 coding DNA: TGTGCCAGTAGTATAGCGGGAGGGCCCAATGAGCAGTTCTTC.

CDR3: CASTPGRGAINEQFF. In nucleotides, the CDR3 is TGTGCCAGCACCCCAGGCAGGGGGGCCATCAATGAGCAGTTCTTC. The chain combines TRBV2 with TRBJ2-1; tentatively, D is TRBD1 (7 bases). This CDR3 is built from 15 residues. V lost 7 bases and J lost 6, with 19 bases in between. Germline CDR1 SNHLY, CDR2 FYNNEI.